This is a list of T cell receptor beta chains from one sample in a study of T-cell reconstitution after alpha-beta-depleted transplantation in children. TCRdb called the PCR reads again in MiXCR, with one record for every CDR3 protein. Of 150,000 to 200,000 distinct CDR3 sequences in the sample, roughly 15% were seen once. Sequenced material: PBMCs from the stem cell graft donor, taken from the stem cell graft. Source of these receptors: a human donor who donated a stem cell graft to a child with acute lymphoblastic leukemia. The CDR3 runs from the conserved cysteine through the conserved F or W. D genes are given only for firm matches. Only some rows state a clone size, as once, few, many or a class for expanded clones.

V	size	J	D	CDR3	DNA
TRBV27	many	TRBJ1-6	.	CASSWESYSPLHF	TGTGCCAGCAGTTGGGAATCCTATTCACCCCTCCACTTT
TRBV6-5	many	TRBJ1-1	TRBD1	CASSSPGTGVPRAFF	TGTGCCAGCAGTTCCCCCGGGACAGGGGTGCCCAGGGCTTTCTTT
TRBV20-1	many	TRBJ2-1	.	CSAPARGPYNEQFF	TGCAGTGCTCCCGCCCGGGGCCCATACAATGAGCAGTTCTTC
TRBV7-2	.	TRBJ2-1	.	CGSVNNEQFF	TGTGGGAGTGTTAACAATGAGCAGTTCTTC
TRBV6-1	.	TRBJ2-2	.	CASRSRRLSGELFF	TGTGCCAGCAGATCCCGCCGTTTATCCGGGGAGCTGTTTTTT
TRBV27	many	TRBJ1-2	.	CASRGQNELGYGYTF	TGTGCCAGCAGAGGACAGAACGAATTGGGCTATGGCTACACCTTC
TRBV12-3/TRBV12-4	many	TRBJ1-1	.	CASSLARKNTEAFF	TGTGCCAGCAGTTTAGCGCGCAAGAACACTGAAGCTTTCTTT
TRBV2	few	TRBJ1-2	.	CASRPDGKNYGYTF	TGTGCCAGCAGGCCGGACGGGAAAAACTATGGCTACACCTTC
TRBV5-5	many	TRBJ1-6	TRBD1	CASSWGTANNSPLHF	TGTGCCAGCAGCTGGGGGACAGCTAATAATTCACCCCTCCACTTT
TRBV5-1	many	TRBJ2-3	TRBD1	CASSLQGGGSTDTQYF	TGCGCCAGCAGCTTGCAAGGGGGCGGGAGCACAGATACGCAGTATTTT
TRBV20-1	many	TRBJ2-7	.	CSARDHMVGGQYF	TGCAGTGCTAGAGATCATATGGTAGGGGGGCAGTACTTC
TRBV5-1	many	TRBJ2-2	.	CASSLAEEELFF	TGCGCCAGCAGCTTGGCCGAAGAGGAGCTGTTTTTT
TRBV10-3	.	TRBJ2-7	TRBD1	CAISEGTGDYEQYF	TGTGCCATCAGCGAAGGGACAGGGGACTACGAGCAGTACTTC
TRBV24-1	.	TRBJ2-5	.	CATSDTDRETQYF	TGTGCCACCAGTGACACGGACAGAGAGACCCAGTACTTC
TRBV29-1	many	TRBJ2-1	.	CSAVTSRAYNEQFF	TGCAGCGCTGTCACTAGCCGCGCCTACAATGAGCAGTTCTTC
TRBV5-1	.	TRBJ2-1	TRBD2	CASSLGSSGRNEQFF	TGCGCCAGCAGCTTGGGATCTAGCGGGAGAAATGAGCAGTTCTTC
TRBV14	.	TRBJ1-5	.	CASSQGGIGNQPQHF	TGTGCCAGCAGCCAAGGGGGGATCGGCAATCAGCCCCAGCATTTT
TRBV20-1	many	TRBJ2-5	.	CSARDTQGVKETQYF	TGCAGTGCTAGAGATACCCAGGGTGTGAAAGAGACCCAGTACTTC
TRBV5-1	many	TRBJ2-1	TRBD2	CASSPTSGSLWNEQFF	TGCGCCAGCAGCCCGACTAGCGGGAGCCTCTGGAATGAGCAGTTCTTC
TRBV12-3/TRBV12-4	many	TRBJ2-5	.	CASSSPPPAVAQETQYF	TGTGCCAGCAGTTCACCCCCACCGGCGGTAGCACAAGAGACCCAGTACTTC
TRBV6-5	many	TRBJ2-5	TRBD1	CASSYTGGIQETQYF	TGTGCCAGCAGTTACACAGGGGGCATTCAAGAGACCCAGTACTTC
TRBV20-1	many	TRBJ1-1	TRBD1	CSAAPGAGGATEAFF	TGCAGTGCCGCCCCGGGGGCAGGGGGTGCTACTGAAGCTTTCTTT
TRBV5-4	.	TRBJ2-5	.	CASSSPGATQETQYF	TGTGCCAGCAGTTCTCCGGGAGCGACTCAAGAGACCCAGTACTTC
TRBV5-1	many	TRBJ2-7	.	CASSYRPNSYEQYF	TGCGCCAGCAGCTATCGGCCAAACTCCTACGAGCAGTACTTC
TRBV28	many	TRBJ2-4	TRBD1	CATNRDRGFGDIQYF	TGTGCCACCAACAGGGACAGGGGATTCGGGGACATTCAGTACTTC
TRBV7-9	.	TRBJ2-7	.	CASSLGGGSGGQYF	TGTGCCAGCAGCTTAGGCGGGGGCTCCGGCGGGCAGTACTTC
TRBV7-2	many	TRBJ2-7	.	CASSLGVTRDEQYF	TGTGCCAGCAGCTTAGGAGTTACGAGAGACGAGCAGTACTTC
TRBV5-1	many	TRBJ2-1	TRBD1	CASSPGDRGWNEQFF	TGCGCCAGCAGCCCCGGGGACAGGGGTTGGAATGAGCAGTTCTTC
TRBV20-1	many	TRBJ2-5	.	CSARKTQGIETQYF	TGCAGTGCTAGAAAAACACAGGGAATAGAGACCCAGTACTTC
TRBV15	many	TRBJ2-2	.	CATSALIANTGELFF	TGTGCCACCAGCGCCCTGATTGCCAACACCGGGGAGCTGTTTTTT
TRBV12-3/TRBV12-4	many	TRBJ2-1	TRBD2	CASSSSGRAFYNEQFF	TGTGCCAGCAGCTCTAGCGGGAGGGCCTTTTACAATGAGCAGTTCTTC
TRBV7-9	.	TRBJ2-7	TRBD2	CASRQTGGSSYEQYF	TGTGCCAGCAGACAAACCGGCGGGAGCTCCTACGAGCAGTACTTC
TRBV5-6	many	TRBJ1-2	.	CASSLEMYEGYTF	TGTGCCAGCAGCTTGGAAATGTACGAGGGCTACACCTTC
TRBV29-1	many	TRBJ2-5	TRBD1	CSVGRGSETQYF	TGCAGCGTTGGCAGGGGGTCAGAGACCCAGTACTTC
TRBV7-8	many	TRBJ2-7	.	CASSPTGTKDYEQYF	TGTGCCAGCAGCCCTACCGGGACCAAGGACTACGAGCAGTACTTC
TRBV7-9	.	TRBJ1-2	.	CASSPLGQNYGYTF	TGTGCCAGCAGCCCTCTAGGACAGAACTATGGCTACACCTTC
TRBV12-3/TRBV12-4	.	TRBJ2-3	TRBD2	CASSGLAGGPFTSTDTQYF	TGTGCCAGCAGTGGACTAGCGGGGGGCCCGTTCACTAGCACAGATACGCAGTATTTT
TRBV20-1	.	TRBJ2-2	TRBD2	CSARGREGQGTGELFF	TGCAGTGCTAGAGGGCGGGAGGGCCAAGGTACCGGGGAGCTGTTTTTT
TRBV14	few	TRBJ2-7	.	CASSQVGPAQQYF	TGTGCCAGCAGCCAAGTTGGACCTGCACAGCAGTACTTC
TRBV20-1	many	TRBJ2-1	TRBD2	CSARGLAGNYNEQFF	TGCAGTGCTAGGGGACTAGCGGGGAACTACAATGAGCAGTTCTTC
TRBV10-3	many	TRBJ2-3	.	CAIGLARGATDTQYF	TGTGCCATTGGACTAGCCAGGGGGGCGACAGATACGCAGTATTTT
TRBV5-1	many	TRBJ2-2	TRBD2	CASSFPGGTTGELFF	TGCGCCAGCAGCTTTCCGGGAGGTACCACCGGGGAGCTGTTTTTT
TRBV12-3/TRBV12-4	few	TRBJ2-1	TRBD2	CASRTGLAGTVEQFF	TGTGCCAGCAGGACGGGACTAGCGGGAACGGTTGAGCAGTTCTTC
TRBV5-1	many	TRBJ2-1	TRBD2	CASSLAGRAGEQFF	TGCGCCAGCAGCTTGGCTGGGAGGGCCGGGGAGCAGTTCTTC
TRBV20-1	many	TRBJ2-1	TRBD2	CSARLAGGRNEQFF	TGCAGTGCTAGACTAGCGGGAGGTAGAAATGAGCAGTTCTTC
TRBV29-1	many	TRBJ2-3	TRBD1	CSVGTGETDTQYF	TGCAGCGTGGGGACAGGGGAAACAGATACGCAGTATTTT
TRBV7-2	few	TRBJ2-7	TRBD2	CASSLGGLAGVYEQYF	TGTGCCAGCAGCTTAGGGGGACTAGCGGGAGTCTACGAGCAGTACTTC
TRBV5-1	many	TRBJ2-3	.	CASSRRDRGTDTQYF	TGCGCCAGCAGCCGACGGGACCGGGGGACAGATACGCAGTATTTT
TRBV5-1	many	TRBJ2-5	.	CASSFGGAAQETQYF	TGCGCCAGCAGCTTTGGGGGAGCGGCCCAAGAGACCCAGTACTTC
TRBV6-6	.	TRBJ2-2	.	CASSYSARATGELFF	TGTGCCAGCAGTTACTCTGCCAGGGCGACCGGGGAGCTGTTTTTT
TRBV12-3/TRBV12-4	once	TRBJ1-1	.	CVSTGRRTEAFF	TGTGTCAGCACGGGACGTCGCACTGAAGCTTTCTTT
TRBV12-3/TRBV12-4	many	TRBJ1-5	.	CASRPRNGPQHF	TGTGCCAGCAGGCCGCGCAATGGGCCCCAGCATTTT
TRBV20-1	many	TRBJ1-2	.	CSAVSQNRENYGYTF	TGCAGTGCCGTATCGCAAAACAGGGAGAACTATGGCTACACCTTC
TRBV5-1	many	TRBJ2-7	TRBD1	CASSPGTGGAILIYYEQYF	TGCGCCAGCAGCCCGGGGACAGGGGGCGCGATCCTAATTTATTACGAGCAGTACTTC